This entry lists 10 T cell receptor beta chains sequenced from one sample in a study of CD8+CD57+ T cells in acquired aplastic anemia. For sequencing, patients were chosen who had shown expansion of CD8+CD57+ cells by flow cytometry. Template material for TCR beta VDJ and CDR3 profiling consisted of genomic DNA. TCRdb used MiXCR to reprocess the reads, holding one entry per CDR3 protein. This table holds about 190,000 distinct CDR3 sequences, just under 50% found once. The source material was sorted CD4+, CD8+, or CD8+CD57+ T cells (not recorded which) from PBMCs. All receptors come from a human donor with aplastic anemia.

This clonotype came up a few times. CDR3 nucleotide sequence: TGCAGTGCTTCCACCGGGGCCGGTTCCTACGAGCAGTACTTC. Its protein product is CSASTGAGSYEQYF. This chain links TRBV20-1 with TRBJ2-7; D is tentatively TRBD1 or TRBD2 (5 bases each). The V gene lost 5 bases and the J gene lost 1 base, with 15 bases spanning the gap. This CDR3 comprises 14 residues. In germline, CDR1 is DFQATT, CDR2 SNEGSKA (reference sequence).

The chain combines TRBV10-1 with TRBJ2-7; 15 bases match TRBD2. CDR3 length: 16 residues. Germline V CDR1 and CDR2: WNHNN, SYGVQD (reference sequence). Germline trimming cut 2 bases from V and 3 bases from J; bases unmatched to any gene: 2. The CDR3 coding sequence is TGCGCCAGCAGTGAGGGACTAGCGGGAGGGAACTACGAGCAGTACTTC. Amino acid sequence: CASSEGLAGGNYEQYF.

The CDR3 DNA reads TGTGCCTGGAGTAGTCGGAGGGGTGGCTACACCTTC. It translates to CAWSSRRGGYTF. The chain has TRBV30 and TRBJ1-2; possible D gene TRBD1, 5 bases. The ends were cut back, 2 bases at V and 7 bases at J, with 11 bases in the middle. The germline gives CDR1 GTSNPN, CDR2 SVGIG (reference sequence). There are 12 residues in the CDR3.

J is TRBJ1-2 and V is TRBV20-1; 7 nucleotides align to TRBD1. Losses at the gene ends were 6 bases for V and 4 bases for J; bases not matched to a gene: 8. The germline gives CDR1 DFQATT, CDR2 SNEGSKA (reference sequence). The CDR3 is made up of 13 amino acids. CDR3 bases: TGCAGTGCGGCAGGGGGGGCGGGCTATGGCTACACCTTC. Amino acids: CSAAGGAGYGYTF.

This clonotype has more than one count but fewer than ten. This chain links TRBV27 with TRBJ2-7; 11 nucleotides match TRBD1. The CDR3 has 16 residues. Germline V gene lookup returns CDR1 MNHEY and CDR2 SMNVEV (reference sequence). The J segment lost 0 bases and the V segment lost 5 bases, leaving 6 bases of the junction unmatched. The CDR3 nucleotides read TGTGCCAGCAGTCCACCCGGGACAGGGGGCTCCTACGAGCAGTACTTC. It codes for CASSPPGTGGSYEQYF.

Ten or more counts support this clonotype. This chain joins TRBV2 and TRBJ1-5; 8 bases map to TRBD1. V dropped 3 bases and J dropped 2; count of bases not matched to a gene: 0. The germline V gene has CDR1 SNHLY and CDR2 FYNNEI. CDR3 length: 14 residues. The CDR3 DNA reads TGTGCCAGCAGTGAGACAGGGGGCAATCAGCCCCAGCATTTT. This translates into CASSETGGNQPQHF.

The rearrangement joins TRBV10-2 to TRBJ2-5; 10 bases agree with TRBD1. Germline CDR1 WSHSY, CDR2 SAAADI. This CDR3 region has 15 residues. With V trimmed by 3 bases and J by 5 bases, 6 bases remained unmatched. Written as DNA, the CDR3 is TGCGCCAGCAGTGACATGACAGGGGGCAGGGAGACCCAGTACTTC. Its protein product is CASSDMTGGRETQYF.

This clonotype was seen a few times. This rearrangement joins TRBV27 to TRBJ2-7, with D unresolved. From germline, CDR1 is MNHEY and CDR2 SMNVEV (reference sequence). Trimming stripped 6 bases from V and 1 base from J, with 19 bases between. The CDR3 runs 16 residues. In nucleotides, the CDR3 is TGTGCCAGCAGCCGCTGGTCCATTCAGGATTCCTACGAGCAGTACTTC. This gives the protein CASSRWSIQDSYEQYF.

The chain carries TRBV29-1 and TRBJ1-5; no clear D gene. The V end lost 4 bases, the J end lost 0 bases, and 10 bases lay between the germline ends. The CDR3 extends over 14 amino acids. CDR1 SQVTM and CDR2 ANQGSEA come from the germline V gene. The CDR3 region is CSVVLAYSNQPQHF. Here the CDR3 DNA reads TGCAGCGTTGTATTGGCGTATAGCAATCAGCCCCAGCATTTT.

Ten or more counts support this clonotype. The rearrangement uses TRBV20-1 and TRBJ1-5; D is unclear. V shed 5 bases and J shed 3 bases, with 11 bases lying between them. Germline values: CDR1 DFQATT, CDR2 SNEGSKA (reference sequence). The CDR3 is made up of 13 amino acids. DNA of the CDR3: TGCAGTGCTCTACACGGGCTCAATCAGCCCCAGCATTTT. Residues: CSALHGLNQPQHF.